Listed below are T cell receptor beta chains from one sample, sequenced in a study of OX40 agonist ivuxolimab in advanced cancers. Generated by immunoSEQ multiplex PCR, the TCRdb table keeps only in-frame clones and is missing some. The data show about 80,000 clones, about 92% seen once. The material sequenced was CD4+ or CD8+ T cells sorted from blood, taken in a trial of the OX40 agonist ivuxolimab. The receptors shown here come from an adult with an advanced solid tumor such as melanoma, head and neck, liver or kidney cancer. Each CDR3 is given with its conserved first and last residue. The order of the fields is CDR3 protein, CDR3 DNA, J gene, clone size, V gene, D gene. The D gene is left open where the match is weak. Some rows mark clone size as missing; the rest say once, few, many or name a class of expanded clone.

CDR3aa: CASSEGVGTDTQYF
CDR3nt: TGTGCCAGCAGTGAAGGGGTAGGAACAGATACGCAGTATTTT
j_gene: TRBJ2-3
abundance: .
v_gene: TRBV2
d_gene: .

CDR3aa: CASSKDWGNTDTQYF
CDR3nt: TGTGCCAGTAGTAAAGACTGGGGGAACACAGATACGCAGTATTTT
j_gene: TRBJ2-3
abundance: .
v_gene: TRBV19
d_gene: .

CDR3aa: CASSLGQGTNTGELFF
CDR3nt: TGTGCCAGCTCACTCGGACAGGGTACGAACACCGGGGAGCTGTTTTTT
j_gene: TRBJ2-2
abundance: .
v_gene: TRBV18
d_gene: TRBD1

CDR3aa: CASLGEYPGNEQFF
CDR3nt: TGTGCCAGTCTTGGAGAGTACCCGGGCAATGAGCAGTTCTTC
j_gene: TRBJ2-1
abundance: .
v_gene: TRBV6-1
d_gene: .

CDR3aa: CAISATAGAPDTQYF
CDR3nt: TGTGCCATCAGTGCCACCGCGGGGGCACCAGATACGCAGTATTTT
j_gene: TRBJ2-3
abundance: .
v_gene: TRBV10-3
d_gene: .

CDR3aa: CASSQWTSGELFF
CDR3nt: TGCGCCAGCAGCCAATGGACCTCCGGGGAGCTGTTTTTT
j_gene: TRBJ2-2
abundance: .
v_gene: TRBV4-3
d_gene: .

CDR3aa: CASSVEGARLAGETQYF
CDR3nt: TGTGCCAGCAGCGTAGAGGGGGCTAGACTAGCCGGAGAGACCCAGTACTTC
j_gene: TRBJ2-5
abundance: .
v_gene: TRBV9
d_gene: .

CDR3aa: CASRWKGNYGYTF
CDR3nt: TGTGCCAGCCGGTGGAAGGGTAACTATGGCTACACCTTC
j_gene: TRBJ1-2
abundance: .
v_gene: TRBV2
d_gene: .

CDR3aa: CASSPGDSSSYNSPLHF
CDR3nt: TGTGCCAGCAGTCCTGGGGACAGCAGCTCCTATAATTCACCCCTCCACTTT
j_gene: TRBJ1-6
abundance: .
v_gene: TRBV28
d_gene: TRBD1

CDR3aa: CASTGTGGIGYTF
CDR3nt: TGTGCCAGCACTGGGACAGGGGGGATAGGCTACACCTTC
j_gene: TRBJ1-2
abundance: .
v_gene: TRBV6-5
d_gene: TRBD1

CDR3aa: CASSSLHSGRRETQYF
CDR3nt: TGTGCCAGCAGCTCTCTCCATAGCGGGAGAAGAGAGACCCAGTACTTC
j_gene: TRBJ2-5
abundance: .
v_gene: TRBV5-6
d_gene: TRBD2

CDR3aa: CASSLLMSGTEAFF
CDR3nt: TGTGCCAGCAGCTTACTCATGAGTGGGACTGAAGCTTTCTTT
j_gene: TRBJ1-1
abundance: .
v_gene: TRBV7-9
d_gene: .

CDR3aa: CASSQRTGDNEQFF
CDR3nt: TGTGCCAGCAGCCAACGGACTGGGGACAATGAGCAGTTCTTC
j_gene: TRBJ2-1
abundance: .
v_gene: TRBV9
d_gene: .

CDR3aa: CASSPYTDRGRHGELFF
CDR3nt: TGTGCCAGTAGTCCATATACAGACAGGGGGCGTCACGGGGAGCTGTTTTTT
j_gene: TRBJ2-2
abundance: once
v_gene: TRBV19
d_gene: TRBD1

CDR3aa: CASSTIPGSPNTEAFF
CDR3nt: TGTGCCAGCAGTACAATCCCAGGGAGCCCGAACACTGAAGCTTTCTTT
j_gene: TRBJ1-1
abundance: few
v_gene: TRBV28
d_gene: .

CDR3aa: CSVGQETQYF
CDR3nt: TGCAGCGTTGGCCAAGAGACCCAGTACTTC
j_gene: TRBJ2-5
abundance: .
v_gene: TRBV29-1
d_gene: .

CDR3aa: CANQIPPPLSYEQYF
CDR3nt: TGTGCCAATCAAATCCCTCCCCCCCTCTCCTACGAGCAGTACTTC
j_gene: TRBJ2-7
abundance: .
v_gene: TRBV21-1
d_gene: .

CDR3aa: CASSSLKGGRSNEQYF
CDR3nt: TGTGCCAGCAGCTCCCTAAAAGGCGGGAGGTCGAACGAGCAGTACTTC
j_gene: TRBJ2-7
abundance: .
v_gene: TRBV11-2
d_gene: TRBD2

CDR3aa: CAWSRGQLEKLFF
CDR3nt: TGTGCCTGGAGTCGGGGACAGCTTGAAAAACTGTTTTTT
j_gene: TRBJ1-4
abundance: .
v_gene: TRBV30
d_gene: TRBD1

CDR3aa: CASTPRVLAEAFF
CDR3nt: TGTGCCAGCACCCCCAGAGTCCTAGCTGAAGCTTTCTTT
j_gene: TRBJ1-1
abundance: .
v_gene: TRBV28
d_gene: .

CDR3aa: CASSVGLSPETQYF
CDR3nt: TGTGCCAGCAGCGTGGGACTGTCCCCAGAGACCCAGTACTTC
j_gene: TRBJ2-5
abundance: .
v_gene: TRBV11-3
d_gene: .

CDR3aa: CASSLDGGPGTDTQYF
CDR3nt: TGTGCCAGCAGCTTAGACGGGGGACCAGGCACAGATACGCAGTATTTT
j_gene: TRBJ2-3
abundance: .
v_gene: TRBV7-2
d_gene: .

CDR3aa: CASSQPDHGELFF
CDR3nt: TGTGCCAGCAGCCAGCCTGATCACGGGGAGCTGTTTTTT
j_gene: TRBJ2-2
abundance: .
v_gene: TRBV4-2
d_gene: .

CDR3aa: CAWSEQGFRGQPQHF
CDR3nt: TGTGCCTGGAGTGAACAGGGATTCCGCGGACAGCCCCAGCATTTT
j_gene: TRBJ1-5
abundance: .
v_gene: TRBV30
d_gene: .

CDR3aa: CASSLGQDRPQHF
CDR3nt: TGTGCCAGCAGCTTAGGTCAAGATAGGCCCCAGCATTTT
j_gene: TRBJ1-5
abundance: .
v_gene: TRBV11-1
d_gene: .

CDR3aa: CAISGQGAHGYTF
CDR3nt: TGTGCCATCAGTGGACAGGGGGCGCATGGCTACACCTTC
j_gene: TRBJ1-2
abundance: .
v_gene: TRBV10-3
d_gene: TRBD1

CDR3aa: CASSMAGARYTEAFF
CDR3nt: TGTGCCAGTAGTATGGCAGGGGCTCGGTACACTGAAGCTTTCTTT
j_gene: TRBJ1-1
abundance: .
v_gene: TRBV19
d_gene: .

CDR3aa: CASSPPGQGTEQFF
CDR3nt: TGTGCCAGCAGCCCACCGGGACAGGGAACTGAGCAGTTCTTC
j_gene: TRBJ2-1
abundance: .
v_gene: TRBV7-3
d_gene: TRBD1

CDR3aa: CASSSDLGTQYF
CDR3nt: TGCGCCAGCAGCTCCGACTTAGGAACCCAGTACTTC
j_gene: TRBJ2-5
abundance: .
v_gene: TRBV5-1
d_gene: .

CDR3aa: CASSSYLSGNTIYF
CDR3nt: TGTGCCAGCAGCTCTTATCTCTCTGGAAACACCATATATTTT
j_gene: TRBJ1-3
abundance: once
v_gene: TRBV11-1
d_gene: .

CDR3aa: CASSLYAGGGTEAFF
CDR3nt: TGTGCCAGCAGTTTATACGCAGGGGGTGGCACTGAAGCTTTCTTT
j_gene: TRBJ1-1
abundance: few
v_gene: TRBV28
d_gene: TRBD1

CDR3aa: CASSLVGSGNTGELFF
CDR3nt: TGCGCCAGCAGCTTGGTAGGTAGCGGCAACACCGGGGAGCTGTTTTTT
j_gene: TRBJ2-2
abundance: .
v_gene: TRBV5-1
d_gene: .

CDR3aa: CASTEGWQGSSTQHF
CDR3nt: TGTGCCAGCACCGAGGGTTGGCAGGGGTCCTCCACCCAGCATTTT
j_gene: TRBJ1-5
abundance: .
v_gene: TRBV2
d_gene: .

CDR3aa: CASKEISGAEAFF
CDR3nt: TGTGCCAGCAAGGAAATCAGTGGTGCTGAAGCTTTCTTT
j_gene: TRBJ1-1
abundance: .
v_gene: TRBV7-9
d_gene: .

CDR3aa: CASRNRGHNEQFF
CDR3nt: TGTGCCAGCAGAAACAGGGGGCACAATGAGCAGTTCTTC
j_gene: TRBJ2-1
abundance: .
v_gene: TRBV27
d_gene: TRBD1

CDR3aa: CASSLEVTQSSYEQYF
CDR3nt: TGTGCCAGCAGCTTAGAGGTGACTCAGAGCTCCTACGAGCAGTACTTC
j_gene: TRBJ2-7
abundance: few
v_gene: TRBV7-8
d_gene: .

CDR3aa: CASSLNRGGEETQYF
CDR3nt: TGTGCCAGCAGCCTTAATCGAGGGGGAGAAGAGACCCAGTACTTC
j_gene: TRBJ2-5
abundance: once
v_gene: TRBV11-2
d_gene: .

CDR3aa: CASSLTGGQGYGYTF
CDR3nt: TGTGCCAGCAGTTTGACAGGGGGGCAGGGGTATGGCTACACCTTC
j_gene: TRBJ1-2
abundance: many
v_gene: TRBV27
d_gene: TRBD1

CDR3aa: CASSEEGSQRGYTF
CDR3nt: TGTGCCAGCAGTGAAGAAGGGTCCCAGAGAGGCTACACCTTC
j_gene: TRBJ1-2
abundance: once
v_gene: TRBV6-1
d_gene: .

CDR3aa: CATSRPTGEVEETQYF
CDR3nt: TGTGCCACCAGCAGACCCACAGGAGAAGTAGAAGAGACCCAGTACTTC
j_gene: TRBJ2-5
abundance: .
v_gene: TRBV15
d_gene: .

CDR3aa: CASRRKETPLHF
CDR3nt: TGTGCCAGCAGACGGAAGGAGACGCCCCTCCACTTT
j_gene: TRBJ1-6
abundance: .
v_gene: TRBV6-5
d_gene: .

CDR3aa: CASSAQGSVTEAFF
CDR3nt: TGTGCCAGCAGTGCACAGGGCTCGGTCACTGAAGCTTTCTTT
j_gene: TRBJ1-1
abundance: .
v_gene: TRBV2
d_gene: .

CDR3aa: CASSVSQYGYTF
CDR3nt: TGTGCCAGCAGCGTATCGCAATATGGCTACACCTTC
j_gene: TRBJ1-2
abundance: .
v_gene: TRBV9
d_gene: .

CDR3aa: CASSLAPVYEQYF
CDR3nt: TGTGCCAGCAGCTTAGCTCCCGTTTACGAGCAGTACTTC
j_gene: TRBJ2-7
abundance: .
v_gene: TRBV11-3
d_gene: .

CDR3aa: CASSQDLSGRAQYF
CDR3nt: TGTGCCAGCAGCCAGGACCTTAGCGGGAGGGCGCAGTATTTT
j_gene: TRBJ2-3
abundance: .
v_gene: TRBV14
d_gene: TRBD2

CDR3aa: CASTRWMNTEAFF
CDR3nt: TGTGCCAGCACCAGGTGGATGAACACTGAAGCTTTCTTT
j_gene: TRBJ1-1
abundance: .
v_gene: TRBV6-1
d_gene: .

CDR3aa: CASSLFGGGRAPTREQYF
CDR3nt: TGTGCCAGCAGTTTATTCGGCGGGGGCCGGGCTCCCACGCGAGAGCAGTACTTC
j_gene: TRBJ2-7
abundance: .
v_gene: TRBV27
d_gene: .

CDR3aa: CASSLGRREQFF
CDR3nt: TGTGCCAGCAGCTTAGGAAGACGTGAGCAGTTCTTC
j_gene: TRBJ2-1
abundance: .
v_gene: TRBV11-2
d_gene: .

CDR3aa: CATSRDQAQETQYF
CDR3nt: TGTGCCACCAGCAGAGACCAGGCCCAGGAGACCCAGTACTTC
j_gene: TRBJ2-5
abundance: .
v_gene: TRBV15
d_gene: .

CDR3aa: CASSPYTDTNEKLFF
CDR3nt: TGTGCCAGCTCACCCTACACAGATACTAATGAAAAACTGTTTTTT
j_gene: TRBJ1-4
abundance: .
v_gene: TRBV18
d_gene: .

CDR3aa: CAISEWDRASSEQYF
CDR3nt: TGTGCCATCAGTGAGTGGGACAGGGCCTCGAGTGAGCAGTACTTC
j_gene: TRBJ2-7
abundance: .
v_gene: TRBV10-3
d_gene: TRBD1